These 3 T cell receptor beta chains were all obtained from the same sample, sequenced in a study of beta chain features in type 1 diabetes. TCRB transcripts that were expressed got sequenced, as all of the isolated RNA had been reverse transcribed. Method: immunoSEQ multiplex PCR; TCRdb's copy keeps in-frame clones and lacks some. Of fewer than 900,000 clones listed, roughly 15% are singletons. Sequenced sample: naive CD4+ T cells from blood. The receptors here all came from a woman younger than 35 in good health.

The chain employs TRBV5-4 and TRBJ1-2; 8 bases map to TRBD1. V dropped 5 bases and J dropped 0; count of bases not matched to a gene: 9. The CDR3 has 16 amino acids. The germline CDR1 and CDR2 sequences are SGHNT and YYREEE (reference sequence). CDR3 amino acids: CASRSGTGLTNYGYTF. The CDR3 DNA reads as TGTGCCAGCAGATCTGGGACAGGCTTGACTAACTATGGCTACACCTTC.

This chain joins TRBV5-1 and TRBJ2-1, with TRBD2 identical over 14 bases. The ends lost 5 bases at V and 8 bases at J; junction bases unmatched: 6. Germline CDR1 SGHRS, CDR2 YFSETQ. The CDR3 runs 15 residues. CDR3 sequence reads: CASRIGLAGGYEQFF. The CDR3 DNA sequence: TGCGCCAGCAGGATTGGACTAGCGGGAGGTTATGAGCAGTTCTTC.

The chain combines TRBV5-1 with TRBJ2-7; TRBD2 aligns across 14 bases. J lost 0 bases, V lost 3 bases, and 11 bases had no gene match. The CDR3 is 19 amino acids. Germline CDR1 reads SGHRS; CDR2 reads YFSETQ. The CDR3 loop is CASSWGTSGSTGPSYEQYF. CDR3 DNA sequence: TGCGCCAGCAGCTGGGGGACTAGCGGGAGTACGGGCCCCTCCTACGAGCAGTACTTC. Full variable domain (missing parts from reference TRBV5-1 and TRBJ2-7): KAGVTQTPRYLIKTRGQQVTLSCSPISGHRSVSWYQQTPGQGLQFLFEYFSETQRNKGNFPGRFSGRQFSNSRSEMNVSTLELGDSALYLCASSWGTSGSTGPSYEQYFGPGTRLTVT.